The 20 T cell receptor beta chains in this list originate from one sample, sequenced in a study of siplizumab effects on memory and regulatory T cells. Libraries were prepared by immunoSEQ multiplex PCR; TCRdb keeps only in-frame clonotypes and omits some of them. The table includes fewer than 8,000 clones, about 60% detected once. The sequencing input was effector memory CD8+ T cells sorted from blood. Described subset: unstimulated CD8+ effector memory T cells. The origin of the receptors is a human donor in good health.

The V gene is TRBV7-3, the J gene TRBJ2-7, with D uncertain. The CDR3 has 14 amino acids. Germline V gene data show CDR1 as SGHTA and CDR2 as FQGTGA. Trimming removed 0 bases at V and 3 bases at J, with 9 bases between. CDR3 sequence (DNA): TGTGCCAGCAGCTTAACTATAGGATTCTACGAGCAGTACTTC. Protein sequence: CASSLTIGFYEQYF.

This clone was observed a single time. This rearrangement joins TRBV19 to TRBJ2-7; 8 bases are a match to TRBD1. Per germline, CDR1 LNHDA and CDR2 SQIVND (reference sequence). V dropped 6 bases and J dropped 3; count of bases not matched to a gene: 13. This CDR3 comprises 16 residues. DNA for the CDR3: TGTGCCAGTAGCCGCCGACAGGGGTGGTGGGTCTACGAGCAGTACTTC. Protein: CASSRRQGWWVYEQYF.

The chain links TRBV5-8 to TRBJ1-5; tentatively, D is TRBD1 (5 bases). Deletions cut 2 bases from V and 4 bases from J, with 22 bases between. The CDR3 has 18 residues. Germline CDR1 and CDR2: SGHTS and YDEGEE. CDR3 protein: CASSLGFAGARANQPQHF. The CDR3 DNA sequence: TGTGCCAGCAGCTTAGGTTTCGCCGGGGCCAGGGCGAATCAGCCCCAGCATTTT.

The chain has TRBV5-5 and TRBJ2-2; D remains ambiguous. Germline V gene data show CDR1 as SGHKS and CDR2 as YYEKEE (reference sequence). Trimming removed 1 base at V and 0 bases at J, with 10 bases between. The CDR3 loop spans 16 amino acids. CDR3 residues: CASSLKVGTNTGELFF. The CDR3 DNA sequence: TGTGCCAGCAGCTTGAAAGTGGGGACGAACACCGGGGAGCTGTTTTTT.

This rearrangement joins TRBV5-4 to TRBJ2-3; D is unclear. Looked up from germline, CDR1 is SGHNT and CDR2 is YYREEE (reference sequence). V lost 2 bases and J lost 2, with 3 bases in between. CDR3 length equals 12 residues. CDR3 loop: CASSFTTDTQYF. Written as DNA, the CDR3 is TGTGCCAGCAGCTTTACCACAGATACGCAGTATTTT. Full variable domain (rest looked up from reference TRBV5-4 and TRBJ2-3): ETGVTQSPTHLIKTRGQQVTLRCSSQSGHNTVSWYQQALGQGPQFIFQYYREEENGRGNFPPRFSGLQFPNYSSELNVNALELDDSALYLCASSFTTDTQYFGPGTRLTVL.

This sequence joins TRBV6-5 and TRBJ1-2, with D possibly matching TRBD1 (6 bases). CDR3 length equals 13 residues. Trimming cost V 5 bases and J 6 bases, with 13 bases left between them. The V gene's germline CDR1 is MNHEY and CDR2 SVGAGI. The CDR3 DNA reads TGTGCCAGCAGTCTACAGGGCGGCAATGGCTACACCTTC. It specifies CASSLQGGNGYTF.

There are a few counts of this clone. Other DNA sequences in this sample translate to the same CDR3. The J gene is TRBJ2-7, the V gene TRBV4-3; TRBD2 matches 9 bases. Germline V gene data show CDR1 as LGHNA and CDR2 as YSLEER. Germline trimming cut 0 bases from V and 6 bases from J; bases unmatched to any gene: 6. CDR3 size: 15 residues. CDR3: CASSQEAGLATEQYF. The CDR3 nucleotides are TGCGCCAGCAGCCAAGAGGCGGGACTAGCAACCGAGCAGTACTTC.

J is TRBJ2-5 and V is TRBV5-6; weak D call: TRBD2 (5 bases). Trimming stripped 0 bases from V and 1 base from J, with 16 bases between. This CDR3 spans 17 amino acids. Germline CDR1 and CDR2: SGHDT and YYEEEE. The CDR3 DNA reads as TGTGCCAGCAGCTTGGGCCGTCGAGAGGGTCTCCAAGAGACCCAGTACTTC. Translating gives CASSLGRREGLQETQYF.

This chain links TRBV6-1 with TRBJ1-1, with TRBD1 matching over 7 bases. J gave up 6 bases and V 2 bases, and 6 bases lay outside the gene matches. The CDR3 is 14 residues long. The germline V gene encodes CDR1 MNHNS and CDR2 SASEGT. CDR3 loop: CASSEISGGAEAFF. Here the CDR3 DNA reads TGTGCCAGCAGTGAAATCTCAGGGGGGGCTGAAGCTTTCTTT.

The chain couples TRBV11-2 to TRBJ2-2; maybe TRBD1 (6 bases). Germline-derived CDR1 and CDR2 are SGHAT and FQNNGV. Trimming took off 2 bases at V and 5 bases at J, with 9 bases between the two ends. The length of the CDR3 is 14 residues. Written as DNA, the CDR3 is TGTGCCAGCAGCTTAATCAGGGGAACCGGGGAGCTGTTTTTT. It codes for CASSLIRGTGELFF.

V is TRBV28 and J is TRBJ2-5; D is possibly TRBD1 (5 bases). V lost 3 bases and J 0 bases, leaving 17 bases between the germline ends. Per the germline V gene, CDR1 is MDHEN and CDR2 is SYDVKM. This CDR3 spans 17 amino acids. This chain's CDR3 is CASSFQVNYRYQETQYF. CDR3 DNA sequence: TGTGCCAGCAGTTTTCAGGTTAATTACAGGTACCAAGAGACCCAGTACTTC.

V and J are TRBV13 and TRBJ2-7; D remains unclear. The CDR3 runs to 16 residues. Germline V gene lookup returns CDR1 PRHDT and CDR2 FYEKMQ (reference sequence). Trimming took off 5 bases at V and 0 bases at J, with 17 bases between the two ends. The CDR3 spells CASSLHRGGFSYEQYF. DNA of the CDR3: TGTGCCAGCAGCCTCCACCGCGGCGGTTTCTCCTACGAGCAGTACTTC.

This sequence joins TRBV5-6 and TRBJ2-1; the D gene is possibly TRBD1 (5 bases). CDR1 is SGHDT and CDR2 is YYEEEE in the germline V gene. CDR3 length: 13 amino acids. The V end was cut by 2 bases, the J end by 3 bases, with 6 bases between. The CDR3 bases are TGTGCCAGCAGCTTACAGGACTACAATGAGCAGTTCTTC. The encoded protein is CASSLQDYNEQFF.

DNA of the CDR3: TGTGCCAGCAGCTTCGGGACAGGTACTCAGCCCCAGCATTTT. Translated, it gives CASSFGTGTQPQHF. This chain connects TRBV5-6 to TRBJ1-5; 8 bases align to TRBD1. Germline CDR1 SGHDT, CDR2 YYEEEE. This CDR3 spans 14 amino acids. V gave up 2 bases and J gave up 6 bases; unmatched junction bases: 4.

The CDR3 region is CASSTGGDLGAEAFF. DNA for the CDR3: TGTGCCAGCAGCACGGGGGGGGATCTGGGCGCTGAAGCTTTCTTT. The chain links TRBV7-9 to TRBJ1-1; TRBD1 might be the D (5 bases). CDR3 length: 15 residues. The ends were cut back, 5 bases at V and 6 bases at J, with 19 bases in the middle. Germline CDR1 SEHNR, CDR2 FQNEAQ (reference sequence). Complete variable domain (other parts from reference TRBV7-9 and TRBJ1-1): DTGVSQNPRHKITKRGQNVTFRCDPISEHNRLYWYRQTLGQGPEFLTYFQNEAQLEKSRLLSDRFSAERPKGSFSTLEIQRTEQGDSAMYLCASSTGGDLGAEAFFGQGTRLTVV.

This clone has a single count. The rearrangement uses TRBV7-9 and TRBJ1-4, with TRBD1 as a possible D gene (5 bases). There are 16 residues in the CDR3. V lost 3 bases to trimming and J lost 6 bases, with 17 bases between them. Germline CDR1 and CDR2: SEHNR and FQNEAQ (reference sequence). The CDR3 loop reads CASSFPREGHDEKLFF. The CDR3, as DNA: TGTGCCAGCAGCTTCCCTCGGGAGGGGCACGATGAAAAACTGTTTTTT. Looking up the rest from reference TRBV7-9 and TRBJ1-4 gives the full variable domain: DTGVSQNPRHKITKRGQNVTFRCDPISEHNRLYWYRQTLGQGPEFLTYFQNEAQLEKSRLLSDRFSAERPKGSFSTLEIQRTEQGDSAMYLCASSFPREGHDEKLFFGSGTQLSVL.

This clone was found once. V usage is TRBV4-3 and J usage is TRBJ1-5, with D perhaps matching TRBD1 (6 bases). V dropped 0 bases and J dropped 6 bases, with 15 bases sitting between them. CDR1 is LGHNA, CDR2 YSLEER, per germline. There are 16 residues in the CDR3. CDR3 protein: CASSQEGGQGGQPQHF. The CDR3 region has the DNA TGCGCCAGCAGCCAAGAGGGGGGGCAGGGCGGTCAGCCCCAGCATTTT.

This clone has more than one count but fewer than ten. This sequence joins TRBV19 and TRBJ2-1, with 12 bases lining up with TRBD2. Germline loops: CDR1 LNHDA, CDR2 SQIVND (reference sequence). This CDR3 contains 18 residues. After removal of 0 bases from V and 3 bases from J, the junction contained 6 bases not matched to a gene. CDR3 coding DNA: TGTGCCAGTAGTATAGATTCCGGGGGACTAGCGGGCTACAATGAGCAGTTCTTC. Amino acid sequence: CASSIDSGGLAGYNEQFF.

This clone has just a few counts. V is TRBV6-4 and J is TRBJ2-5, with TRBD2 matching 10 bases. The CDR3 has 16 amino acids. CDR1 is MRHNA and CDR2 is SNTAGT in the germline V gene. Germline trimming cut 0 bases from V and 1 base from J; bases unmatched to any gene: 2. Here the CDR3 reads CASSDSASGGQETQYF. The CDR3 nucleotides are TGTGCCAGCAGTGACTCGGCTAGCGGGGGCCAAGAGACCCAGTACTTC.

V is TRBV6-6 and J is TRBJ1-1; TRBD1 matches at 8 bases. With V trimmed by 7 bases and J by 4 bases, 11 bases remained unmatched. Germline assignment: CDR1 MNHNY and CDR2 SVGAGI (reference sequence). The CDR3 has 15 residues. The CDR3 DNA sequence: TGTGCCAGCAACATACAGGGGGTAGTCGGCACTGAAGCTTTCTTT. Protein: CASNIQGVVGTEAFF.